A single sample gave rise to the 22 T cell receptor beta chains below, sequenced in a study of blood T cell repertoires in COVID-19 (dated by TCRdb to about 2020). Receptors were amplified or captured by the immunoSEQ multiplex PCR assay. The table was pulled from immuneACCESS by TCRdb, which kept in-frame rearrangements only. Such tables lose some clones; where checked, under half of the loss comes from unresolved V genes, and the rest has no known cause. In this sample the table shows about 200,000 clones, about 80% of which occur a single time. The ten largest clones represent roughly 15% of the sample. Material: PBMCs or T cells enriched from blood (not recorded which). Receptors originate from a middle-aged man who had recovered from COVID-19.

The V call is TRBV5-6, the J call TRBJ1-4; 8 nucleotides match TRBD1. This CDR3 region has 15 residues. The germline gives CDR1 SGHDT, CDR2 YYEEEE. J was trimmed by 5 bases and V by 2 bases; bases with no gene match: 5. CDR3 protein: CASSLTGTGNEKLFF. Here the CDR3 DNA reads TGTGCCAGCAGCTTAACCGGGACAGGAAATGAAAAACTGTTTTTT. Based on the CDR3 plus reference TRBV5-6 and TRBJ1-4, the full variable domain is DAGVTQSPTHLIKTRGQQVTLRCSPKSGHDTVSWYQQALGQGPQFIFQYYEEEERQRGNFPDRFSGHQFPNYSSELNVNALLLGDSALYLCASSLTGTGNEKLFFGSGTQLSVL.

This clone was recorded once. The chain couples TRBV7-9 to TRBJ1-5, with D unclear. Germline values: CDR1 SEHNR, CDR2 FQNEAQ (reference sequence). This CDR3 is built from 16 residues. V was clipped by 5 bases and J by 6 bases, with 20 bases between them. CDR3 nucleotide sequence: TGTGCCAGCAGCGGCGGAGCATTGGGAGGTGTTCAGCCCCAGCATTTT. This translates into CASSGGALGGVQPQHF.

The genes are TRBV7-9 and TRBJ2-2; possibly TRBD2 for D (6 bases). Trimming took off 4 bases at V and 7 bases at J, with 13 bases between the two ends. The V gene's germline CDR1 is SEHNR and CDR2 FQNEAQ (reference sequence). The CDR3 has 14 amino acids. The CDR3 region has the DNA TGTGCCAGCAGCTCTTGGAGGGGAGACGGGGAGCTGTTTTTT. Protein product: CASSSWRGDGELFF.

This clone was seen more than once but under ten times. The rearrangement joins TRBV7-6 to TRBJ2-7; TRBD1 matches at 7 bases. Germline V gene data show CDR1 as SGHVS and CDR2 as FNYEAQ. This CDR3 spans 13 amino acids. With 1 base clipped from V and 5 bases from J, the junction kept 2 bases outside the gene matches. Here the CDR3 reads CASSLGQGDEQYF. CDR3 DNA: TGTGCCAGCAGCTTAGGTCAGGGGGACGAGCAGTACTTC.

V gene TRBV5-1 combines with J gene TRBJ2-1; 10 nucleotides line up with TRBD2. Trimming removed 0 bases from V and 7 bases from J; junction bases left unmatched: 10. Germline V gene data show CDR1 as SGHRS and CDR2 as YFSETQ. The CDR3 totals 17 residues. CDR3 residues: CASSLGGLAGESNEQFF. CDR3 nucleotide sequence: TGCGCCAGCAGCTTGGGAGGGCTAGCGGGAGAGAGTAATGAGCAGTTCTTC.

This clone is a singleton in its sample. This chain links TRBV19 with TRBJ2-7; 7 bases match TRBD1. J gave up 0 bases and V 3 bases, and 2 bases lay outside the gene matches. The CDR3 sequence is 14 residues long. Germline CDR1 and CDR2: LNHDA and SQIVND (reference sequence). The CDR3 is CASSIRDSSYEQYF. The CDR3 DNA reads as TGTGCCAGTAGTATCCGGGACAGCTCCTACGAGCAGTACTTC.

V is TRBV5-4 and J is TRBJ2-5; possibly TRBD2 for D (5 bases). The CDR3 extends over 15 amino acids. CDR1 and CDR2 (germline): SGHNT, YYREEE (reference sequence). Trimming took 2 bases from V and 4 from J, leaving 15 bases between them. The CDR3 DNA follows: TGTGCCAGCAGCTTTGGGCAAACTAGGTTAGAGACCCAGTACTTC. It encodes CASSFGQTRLETQYF.

V and J are TRBV30 and TRBJ2-3, with 10 positions matching TRBD2. Germline assignment: CDR1 GTSNPN and CDR2 SVGIG (reference sequence). The CDR3 loop spans 14 amino acids. The junction had 6 bases not matched to a gene; V was cut back by 7 bases and J by 2 bases. The CDR3, as DNA: TGTGCCTTTAAGCGGGAGGGTCTCACAGATACGCAGTATTTT. Translating gives CAFKREGLTDTQYF.

The rearrangement links TRBV28 to TRBJ1-5, with a possible D match to TRBD1 (6 bases). Trimming pared 2 bases from V and 0 bases from J, leaving 17 bases between. The CDR3 has 18 residues. Germline CDR1 MDHEN, CDR2 SYDVKM. In nucleotides, the CDR3 is TGTGCCAGCAGTTTACCCAGGGGCACTTTGAATAGCAATCAGCCCCAGCATTTT. Residues: CASSLPRGTLNSNQPQHF.

This clone was recorded a few times. This chain connects TRBV11-2 to TRBJ2-5; tentatively, D is TRBD1 (6 bases). Trimming took off 4 bases at V and 2 bases at J, with 14 bases between the two ends. Per the germline V gene, CDR1 is SGHAT and CDR2 is FQNNGV. The CDR3 extends over 15 amino acids. The CDR3 sequence: CASSSVRQEQETQYF. The DNA for the CDR3 is TGTGCCAGCAGCTCAGTCCGACAGGAGCAAGAGACCCAGTACTTC.

This sequence joins TRBV5-1 and TRBJ1-2, with 9 bases that match TRBD1. V was pared by 4 bases and J by 6 bases, with 7 bases of the junction left unmatched. Germline loops: CDR1 SGHRS, CDR2 YFSETQ. The CDR3 spans 14 residues. The CDR3 region has the DNA TGCGCCAGCAGCCCCCCGGGACAGGGCGATGGCTACACCTTC. Its translation is CASSPPGQGDGYTF.

This clone was detected only a few times. The CDR3 spells CSASPLWGEYF. Written as DNA, the CDR3 is TGCAGTGCTAGTCCGCTCTGGGGGGAGTACTTC. The chain carries TRBV20-1 and TRBJ2-5; D possibly corresponds to TRBD2 (6 bases). The CDR3 loop spans 11 amino acids. Trimming took off 3 bases at V and 12 bases at J, with 14 bases between the two ends. Germline-derived CDR1 and CDR2 are DFQATT and SNEGSKA (reference sequence).

The gene calls are TRBV7-2 and TRBJ1-2; D uncertain. Trimming removed 5 bases from V and 4 bases from J, with 17 bases in between. The germline CDR1 and CDR2 sequences are SGHTA and FQGNSA. There are 15 residues in the CDR3. This CDR3 reads CASSPSWSEPYGYTF. The CDR3, as DNA: TGTGCCAGCAGCCCCTCTTGGTCAGAACCCTATGGCTACACCTTC.

This chain uses TRBV27 with TRBJ2-7; 9 positions agree with TRBD1. Germline values: CDR1 MNHEY, CDR2 SMNVEV (reference sequence). This CDR3 is built from 13 residues. With 7 bases clipped from V and 4 bases from J, the junction kept 5 bases outside the gene matches. The CDR3 coding sequence is TGTGCCAGCAACAACAGGGGGCTTTACGAGCAGTACTTC. Translation gives CASNNRGLYEQYF.

The chain joins TRBV7-9 to TRBJ1-1; D is possibly TRBD1 (5 bases). The V gene lost 2 bases and the J gene lost 13 bases, with 20 bases spanning the gap. The CDR3 totals 14 residues. Germline V gene sequence: CDR1 SEHNR, CDR2 FQNEAQ (reference sequence). Written as DNA, the CDR3 is TGTGCCAGCAGCTTATTGAACGCCCCCCGGGGGATTTTCTTT. Translating it yields CASSLLNAPRGIFF.

The chain uses TRBV2 and TRBJ2-7; 16 bases agree with TRBD2. Looked up from germline, CDR1 is SNHLY and CDR2 is FYNNEI. CDR3 length: 19 amino acids. V shed 8 bases and J 5 bases; nucleotides not matched to a gene: 18. CDR3 protein: CASVGNLGLAGGPDDEQYF. Here the CDR3 DNA reads TGTGCCAGCGTGGGTAATTTGGGACTAGCGGGAGGGCCGGACGACGAGCAGTACTTC.

This clone is a singleton in its sample. The rearrangement uses TRBV14 and TRBJ1-2; D gene ambiguous. Trimming stripped 1 base from V and 8 bases from J, with 11 bases between. Germline V gene data show CDR1 as SGHDN and CDR2 as FVKESK. This CDR3 comprises 13 residues. The chain's CDR3 is CASSQGHPLGYTF. In DNA form, the CDR3 reads TGTGCCAGCAGCCAAGGGCACCCGTTGGGCTACACCTTC.

J is TRBJ1-6 and V is TRBV18; 7 nucleotides align to TRBD1. V shed 6 bases, J shed 2 bases, and the junction held 7 bases outside the gene matches. CDR1 is KGHSH, CDR2 LQKENI, per germline. The CDR3 consists of 16 residues. The CDR3 is CASSPTGATYNSPLHF. The CDR3 DNA reads as TGTGCCAGCTCGCCCACAGGGGCCACCTATAATTCACCCCTCCACTTT.

This clone was counted once. For the CDR3, the DNA is TGCGCCAGCAGCCCAGGGGCTCGGGGCGCAACTAATGAAAAACTGTTTTTT. This gives the protein CASSPGARGATNEKLFF. The V and J genes are TRBV4-3 and TRBJ1-4, with a possible D match to TRBD1 (6 bases). Germline V gene data show CDR1 as LGHNA and CDR2 as YSLEER. The CDR3 has 17 amino acids. V lost 4 bases and J lost 0, with 15 bases in between.

In the case of this clone: Other DNA sequences in this specimen translate into the identical CDR3. This chain connects TRBV19 to TRBJ1-2; a possible D gene is TRBD1 (6 bases). Germline CDR1 is LNHDA and CDR2 is SQIVND (reference sequence). V lost 5 bases, J lost 2 bases, and 9 bases lay in between. The CDR3 loop spans 13 amino acids. DNA of the CDR3: TGTGCCAGTAGTCCCGACAGGAACTATGGCTACACCTTC. Translated: CASSPDRNYGYTF.

The chain carries TRBV5-1 and TRBJ2-2, with 12 positions matching TRBD1. Germline trimming cut 4 bases from V and 6 bases from J; bases unmatched to any gene: 4. This CDR3 has 15 amino acids. Germline V gene sequence: CDR1 SGHRS, CDR2 YFSETQ. The chain's CDR3 is CASSLGTGGSGELFF. The CDR3 DNA is TGCGCCAGCAGCCTCGGGACAGGGGGCTCCGGGGAGCTGTTTTTT.

This clone appeared a few times. The V and J genes are TRBV9 and TRBJ2-1; 10 nucleotides agree with TRBD2. Germline V CDR1 and CDR2: SGDLS, YYNGEE. V lost 6 bases to trimming and J lost 10 bases; unmatched junction nucleotides: 13. This CDR3 has 15 residues. Written as DNA, the CDR3 is TGTGCCAGCACCCTAGCGGGCCTAGCGGGGGAAGAGCAGTTCTTC. As protein: CASTLAGLAGEEQFF. Variable domain in full (rest from reference TRBV9 and TRBJ2-1): DSGVTQTPKHLITATGQRVTLRCSPRSGDLSVYWYQQSLDQGLQFLIQYYNGEERAKGNILERFSAQQFPDLHSELNLSSLELGDSALYFCASTLAGLAGEEQFFGPGTRLTVL.